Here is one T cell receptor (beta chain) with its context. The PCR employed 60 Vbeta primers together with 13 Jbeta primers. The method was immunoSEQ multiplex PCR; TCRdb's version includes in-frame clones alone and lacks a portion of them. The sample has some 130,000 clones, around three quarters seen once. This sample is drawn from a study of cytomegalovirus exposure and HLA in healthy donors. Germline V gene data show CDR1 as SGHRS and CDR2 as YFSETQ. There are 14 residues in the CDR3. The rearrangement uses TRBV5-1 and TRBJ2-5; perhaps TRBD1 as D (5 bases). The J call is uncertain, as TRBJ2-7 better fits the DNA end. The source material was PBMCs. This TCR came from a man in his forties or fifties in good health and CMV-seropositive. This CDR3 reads CASSSQGQGYEQYF. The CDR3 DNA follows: TGCGCCAGCAGCTCCCAAGGGCAGGGTTACGAGCAGTACTTC.